One sample yielded the 13 T cell receptor beta chains listed below, sequenced in a study of cytomegalovirus exposure and HLA in healthy donors. Use of 60 Vbeta and 13 Jbeta primers characterized the PCR. Profiling relied on immunoSEQ multiplex PCR, and the TCRdb table lists in-frame clones only, not all of them. The sample yields about 210,000 clones, around 79% seen once. Sample: PBMCs. These receptor sequences come from a male donor in good health and CMV-seronegative.

The chain links TRBV14 to TRBJ2-3, with D possibly being TRBD1 (5 bases). CDR3 length: 17 residues. The V gene's germline CDR1 is SGHDN and CDR2 FVKESK. V dropped 1 base and J dropped 0 bases, with 14 bases sitting between them. In DNA, the CDR3 is TGTGCCAGCAGCCAAGTCTTTCAGGGAATCAGCACAGATACGCAGTATTTT. The encoded protein is CASSQVFQGISTDTQYF.

The chain links TRBV7-3 to TRBJ2-7; 9 positions match TRBD1. Per germline, CDR1 SGHTA and CDR2 FQGTGA. The V segment lost 2 bases and the J segment 3 bases; nucleotides outside the gene matches: 5. The CDR3 is 15 residues long. The chain's CDR3 is CASSLWDRAYYEQYF. The CDR3 nucleotides are TGTGCCAGCAGCTTATGGGACAGGGCCTACTACGAGCAGTACTTC.

The chain recombines TRBV27 with TRBJ1-5, with TRBD1 matching over 7 bases. CDR3 length: 13 amino acids. Germline trimming cut 6 bases from V and 6 bases from J; bases unmatched to any gene: 5. From germline, CDR1 is MNHEY and CDR2 SMNVEV (reference sequence). The CDR3 here is CASSYRGGQPQHF. The CDR3 coding sequence is TGTGCCAGCAGCTACAGGGGAGGTCAGCCCCAGCATTTT.

The chain joins TRBV28 to TRBJ1-4; 7 bases are a match to TRBD1. The CDR3 runs to 14 residues. V shed 7 bases and J 4 bases; nucleotides not matched to a gene: 6. In germline, CDR1 is MDHEN, CDR2 SYDVKM. CDR3 in amino acids: CASTRGGLNEKLFF. The CDR3 nucleotides are TGTGCCAGCACCCGAGGGGGCCTTAATGAAAAACTGTTTTTT.

The chain couples TRBV6-5 to TRBJ2-7, with D possibly matching TRBD1 (6 bases). Germline CDR1 MNHEY, CDR2 SVGAGI. V gave up 4 bases and J gave up 4 bases, with 8 bases separating them. The CDR3 is 12 amino acids. CDR3 in DNA: TGTGCCAGCAGTTCAACAGGGTACGAGCAGTACTTC. It translates to CASSSTGYEQYF.

The CDR3 DNA reads TGTGCCTACGGCGGCAATACCGGGGAGCTGTTTTTT. Translated, it gives CAYGGNTGELFF. The rearrangement links TRBV10-3 to TRBJ2-2; D not resolved. V was shortened by 11 bases and J by 5 bases, with 12 bases between the two germline ends. This CDR3 spans 12 amino acids. Germline-derived CDR1 and CDR2 are ENHRY and SYGVKD.

This clone is a singleton in its sample. V gene TRBV6-1 combines with J gene TRBJ2-3; tentatively, D is TRBD2 (5 bases). Germline CDR1 MNHNS, CDR2 SASEGT. This CDR3 is 13 amino acids long. V lost 8 bases to trimming and J lost 2 bases, with 11 bases between them. The CDR3 reads CASRGSVTDTQYF. The CDR3 DNA follows: TGTGCCAGCCGGGGTAGCGTCACAGATACGCAGTATTTT.

As concerns this clone: Compared with germline, one end of the junction differs, possibly owing to a read error. The J gene is TRBJ2-5, the V gene TRBV30, with no clear D. Germline V gene lookup returns CDR1 GTSNPN and CDR2 SVGIG (reference sequence). This CDR3 is 12 amino acids long. The CDR3: CAWNEYQEAQYF. The CDR3, as DNA: TGTGCCTGGAATGAGTACCAAGAGGCCCAGTACTTC.

The sample holds a few counts of this clone. The chain recombines TRBV29-1 with TRBJ2-3; 9 bases line up with TRBD1. Germline trimming cut 5 bases from V and 2 bases from J; bases unmatched to any gene: 5. There are 14 residues in the CDR3. CDR1 is SQVTM and CDR2 is ANQGSEA in the germline V gene. Written as DNA, the CDR3 is TGCAGCGTTCGACAGGGGGAATTCACAGATACGCAGTATTTT. Its protein product is CSVRQGEFTDTQYF.

This rearrangement joins TRBV28 to TRBJ2-7, with D unclear. CDR1 is MDHEN, CDR2 SYDVKM, per germline. This CDR3 has 13 amino acids. V shed 2 bases and J shed 0 bases, with 5 bases lying between them. The CDR3 DNA follows: TGTGCCAGCAGTTTAGGGCACTCCTACGAGCAGTACTTC. It specifies CASSLGHSYEQYF.

J is TRBJ1-1 and V is TRBV10-1; no clear D. CDR1 and CDR2 from the germline V gene are WNHNN and SYGVQD (reference sequence). V dropped 5 bases and J dropped 5 bases, with 15 bases sitting between them. This CDR3 comprises 14 residues. CDR3 loop: CASSPRLPGTEAFF. CDR3 nucleotide sequence: TGCGCCAGCAGTCCCCGGCTACCGGGGACTGAAGCTTTCTTT.

As regards this clone: Germline and junction disagree at one end, which may indicate a read error. The J gene is TRBJ1-6, the V gene TRBV7-9, with no clear D. Germline CDR1 SEHNR, CDR2 FQNEAQ (reference sequence). The CDR3 consists of 14 residues. The CDR3 region has the DNA TGTTCCAGCAGCTTATCACAGTATAATTCACCCCTCCACTTT. Encoded protein: CSSSLSQYNSPLHF. Full variable domain (remainder filled in from reference TRBV7-9 and TRBJ1-6): DTGVSQNPRHKITKRGQNVTFRCDPISEHNRLYWYRQTLGQGPEFLTYFQNEAQLEKSRLLSDRFSAERPKGSFSTLEIQRTEQGDSAMYLCSSSLSQYNSPLHFGNGTRLTVT.

CDR3 nucleotide sequence: TGTGCCAGCAGCGCGTCAGCGGGAGGGACCTACGAGCAGTACTTC. It codes for CASSASAGGTYEQYF. The chain employs TRBV9 and TRBJ2-7, with 10 bases fitting TRBD2. Germline loops: CDR1 SGDLS, CDR2 YYNGEE. The CDR3 length is 15 residues. Trimming took 3 bases from V and 2 from J; bases not matched to a gene: 5.